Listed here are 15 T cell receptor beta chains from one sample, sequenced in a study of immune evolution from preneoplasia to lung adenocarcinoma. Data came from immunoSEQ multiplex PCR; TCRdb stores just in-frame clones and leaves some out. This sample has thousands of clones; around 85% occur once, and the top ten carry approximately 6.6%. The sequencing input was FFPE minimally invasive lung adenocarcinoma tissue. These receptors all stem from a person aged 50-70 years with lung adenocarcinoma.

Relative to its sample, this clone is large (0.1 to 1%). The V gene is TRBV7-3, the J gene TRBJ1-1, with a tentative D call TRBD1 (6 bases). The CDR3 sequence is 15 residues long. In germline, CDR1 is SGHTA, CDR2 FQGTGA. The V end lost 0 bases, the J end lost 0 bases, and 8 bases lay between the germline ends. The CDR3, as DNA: TGTGCCAGCAGCTTAACCAGGGGAGTGAACACTGAAGCTTTCTTT. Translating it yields CASSLTRGVNTEAFF.

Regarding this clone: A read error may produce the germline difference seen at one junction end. Here the CDR3 reads CSVEGRGSSLHF. DNA for the CDR3: TGCAGCGTCGAAGGAAGAGGATCCTCTTTACATTTT. J is TRBJ1-3 and V is TRBV29-1; D is unclear. The CDR3 is 12 amino acids. The V gene's germline CDR1 is SQVTM and CDR2 ANQGSEA.

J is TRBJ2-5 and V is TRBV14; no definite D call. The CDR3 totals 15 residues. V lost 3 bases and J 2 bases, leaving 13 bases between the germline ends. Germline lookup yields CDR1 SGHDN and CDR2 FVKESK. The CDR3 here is CASSHKRALQETQYF. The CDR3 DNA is TGTGCCAGCAGCCATAAAAGGGCCCTTCAAGAGACCCAGTACTTC.

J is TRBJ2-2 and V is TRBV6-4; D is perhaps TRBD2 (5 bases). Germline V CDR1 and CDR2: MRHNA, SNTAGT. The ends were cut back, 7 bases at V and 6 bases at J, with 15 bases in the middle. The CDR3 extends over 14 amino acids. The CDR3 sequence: CASIFSGESGELFF. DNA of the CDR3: TGTGCCAGCATATTCTCCGGGGAGTCCGGGGAGCTGTTTTTT.

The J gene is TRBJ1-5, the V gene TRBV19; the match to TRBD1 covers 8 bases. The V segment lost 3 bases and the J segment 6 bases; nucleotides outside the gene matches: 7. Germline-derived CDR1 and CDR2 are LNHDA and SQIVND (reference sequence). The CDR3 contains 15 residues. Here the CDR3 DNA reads TGTGCCAGTAGTATGGCGCAGGGGGCAGGTCAGCCCCAGCATTTT. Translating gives CASSMAQGAGQPQHF.

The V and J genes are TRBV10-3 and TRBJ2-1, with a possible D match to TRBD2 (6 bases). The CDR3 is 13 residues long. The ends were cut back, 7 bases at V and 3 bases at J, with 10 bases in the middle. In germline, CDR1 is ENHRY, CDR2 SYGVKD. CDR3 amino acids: CAINPDYYNEQFF. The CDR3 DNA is TGTGCCATCAATCCGGACTACTACAATGAGCAGTTCTTC.

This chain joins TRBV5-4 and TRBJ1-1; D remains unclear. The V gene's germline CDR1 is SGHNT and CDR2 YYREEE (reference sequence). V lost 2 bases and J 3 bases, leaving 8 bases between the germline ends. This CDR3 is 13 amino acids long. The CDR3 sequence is CASSFEGYTEAFF. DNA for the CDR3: TGTGCCAGCAGCTTCGAGGGCTACACTGAAGCTTTCTTT. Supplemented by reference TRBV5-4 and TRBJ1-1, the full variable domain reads ETGVTQSPTHLIKTRGQQVTLRCSSQSGHNTVSWYQQALGQGPQFIFQYYREEENGRGNFPPRFSGLQFPNYSSELNVNALELDDSALYLCASSFEGYTEAFFGQGTRLTVV.

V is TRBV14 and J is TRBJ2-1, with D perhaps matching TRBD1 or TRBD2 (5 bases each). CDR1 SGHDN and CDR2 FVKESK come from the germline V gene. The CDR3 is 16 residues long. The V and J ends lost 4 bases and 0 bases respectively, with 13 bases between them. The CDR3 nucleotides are TGTGCCAGCAGCCCTCGGGACCCACTCTCCTACAATGAGCAGTTCTTC. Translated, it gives CASSPRDPLSYNEQFF.

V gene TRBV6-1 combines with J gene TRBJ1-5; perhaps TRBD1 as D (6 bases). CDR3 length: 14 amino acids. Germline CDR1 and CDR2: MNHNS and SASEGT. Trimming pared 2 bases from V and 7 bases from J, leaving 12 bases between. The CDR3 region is CASSEQEGGQPQHF. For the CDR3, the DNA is TGTGCCAGCAGTGAACAGGAGGGGGGACAGCCCCAGCATTTT.

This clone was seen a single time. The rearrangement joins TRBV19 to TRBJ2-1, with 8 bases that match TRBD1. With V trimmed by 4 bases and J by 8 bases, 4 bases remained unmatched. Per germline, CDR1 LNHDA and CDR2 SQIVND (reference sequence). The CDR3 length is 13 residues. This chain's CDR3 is CASSKMTGDEQFF. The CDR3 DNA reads TGTGCCAGTAGTAAAATGACAGGGGATGAGCAGTTCTTC.

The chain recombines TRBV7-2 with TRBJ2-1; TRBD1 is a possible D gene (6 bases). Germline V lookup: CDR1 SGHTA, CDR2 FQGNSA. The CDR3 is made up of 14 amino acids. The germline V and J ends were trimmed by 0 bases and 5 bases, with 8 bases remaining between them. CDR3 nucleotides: TGTGCCAGCAGCTTAGCGGGGGCAGACAATGAGCAGTTCTTC. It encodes CASSLAGADNEQFF.

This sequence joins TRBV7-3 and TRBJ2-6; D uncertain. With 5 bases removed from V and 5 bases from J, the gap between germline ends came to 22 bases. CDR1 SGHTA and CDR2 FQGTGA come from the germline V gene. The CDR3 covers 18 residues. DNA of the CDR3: TGTGCCAGCAGCCAGTTTAAACGCTTACAAAGTCGGGCCAACGTCCTGACTTTC. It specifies CASSQFKRLQSRANVLTF.

The CDR3 sequence is CASSRTDREGQYF. In nucleotides, the CDR3 is TGTGCCAGCAGCAGAACGGACAGGGAAGGGCAGTACTTC. V gene TRBV7-2 combines with J gene TRBJ2-7; 8 positions agree with TRBD1. Germline V gene sequence: CDR1 SGHTA, CDR2 FQGNSA. The CDR3 sequence is 13 residues long. The V segment lost 5 bases and the J segment 9 bases; nucleotides outside the gene matches: 9. The full variable domain, its missing parts supplied by reference TRBV7-2 and TRBJ2-7, is GAGVSQSPSNKVTEKGKDVELRCDPISGHTALYWYRQSLGQGLEFLIYFQGNSAPDKSGLPSDRFSAERTGGSVSTLTIQRTQQEDSAVYLCASSRTDREGQYFGPGTRLTVT.

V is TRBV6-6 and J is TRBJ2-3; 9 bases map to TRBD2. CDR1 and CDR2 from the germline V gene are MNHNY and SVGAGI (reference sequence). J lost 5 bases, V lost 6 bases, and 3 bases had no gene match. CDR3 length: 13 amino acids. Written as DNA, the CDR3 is TGTGCCAGCAGCCGTAGCGGGGGAGATACGCAGTATTTT. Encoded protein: CASSRSGGDTQYF.

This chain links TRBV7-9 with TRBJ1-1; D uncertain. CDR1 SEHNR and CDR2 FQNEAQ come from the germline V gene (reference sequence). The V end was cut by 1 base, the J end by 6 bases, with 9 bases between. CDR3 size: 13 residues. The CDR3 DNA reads TGTGCCAGCAGCTTAGATTCGGGTCCTGAAGCTTTCTTT. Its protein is CASSLDSGPEAFF. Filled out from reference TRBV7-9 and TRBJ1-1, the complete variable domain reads DTGVSQNPRHKITKRGQNVTFRCDPISEHNRLYWYRQTLGQGPEFLTYFQNEAQLEKSRLLSDRFSAERPKGSFSTLEIQRTEQGDSAMYLCASSLDSGPEAFFGQGTRLTVV.